These 22 T cell receptor beta chains originate from one sample sequenced in a study of T cell responses to AZD1222 COVID-19 vaccine. Method: immunoSEQ multiplex PCR; TCRdb's copy keeps in-frame clones and lacks some. The sample consists of more than 150,000 clones, roughly 94% of them appearing once. Specimen: peripheral blood, collected 28 days after the second AZD1222 dose. These receptors all come from an adult who received the AZD1222 COVID-19 vaccine.

The chain combines TRBV7-9 with TRBJ2-7, with 14 bases lining up with TRBD2. Germline CDR1 is SEHNR and CDR2 is FQNEAQ (reference sequence). This CDR3 comprises 16 residues. V lost 5 bases to trimming and J lost 2 bases; unmatched junction nucleotides: 5. The CDR3 here is CASSARLAGGAYEQYF. The CDR3, as DNA: TGTGCCAGCAGCGCCCGACTAGCGGGGGGGGCCTACGAGCAGTACTTC.

The rearrangement links TRBV5-8 to TRBJ1-5; no definite D call. Trimming pared 5 bases from V and 2 bases from J, leaving 14 bases between. Germline V lookup: CDR1 SGHTS, CDR2 YDEGEE. This CDR3 contains 15 residues. This CDR3 reads CASRPQTLGNQPQHF. The CDR3 DNA reads as TGTGCCAGCAGACCACAGACCCTGGGCAATCAGCCCCAGCATTTT.

CDR3 sequence: CASSVVTGTGGAGSGYTF. The CDR3 DNA is TGTGCCAGCAGCGTCGTTACGGGGACAGGGGGCGCCGGATCTGGCTACACCTTC. The chain carries TRBV5-6 and TRBJ1-2; 12 positions match TRBD1. From germline, CDR1 is SGHDT and CDR2 YYEEEE. The CDR3 has 18 amino acids. Trimming took 4 bases from V and 7 from J; bases not matched to a gene: 17.

The V call is TRBV7-6, the J call TRBJ1-1; possible D gene TRBD1, 6 bases. From germline, CDR1 is SGHVS and CDR2 FNYEAQ. Deletions cut 1 base from V and 0 bases from J, with 12 bases between. The CDR3 runs 16 residues. The CDR3 protein is CASSLGGGLMNTEAFF. DNA for the CDR3: TGTGCCAGCAGCTTAGGCGGGGGGCTCATGAACACTGAAGCTTTCTTT.

A word on this clone: The junction departs from the called germline gene at one end, perhaps through a read error. The genes are TRBV2 and TRBJ2-7, with no clear D. CDR1 and CDR2 (germline): SNHLY, FYNNEI. The CDR3 runs 11 residues. CDR3 residues: CACSESVEQYF. For the CDR3, the DNA is TGTGCCTGCAGCGAGTCGGTCGAGCAGTACTTC.

This clone is a singleton in its sample. This chain links TRBV2 with TRBJ1-6, with 8 bases matching TRBD1. This CDR3 spans 14 amino acids. From germline, CDR1 is SNHLY and CDR2 FYNNEI. V lost 4 bases, J lost 10 bases, and 6 bases stayed unmatched. CDR3 sequence: CASSVQGARSPLHF. The CDR3 coding sequence is TGTGCCAGCAGTGTTCAGGGGGCAAGATCACCCCTCCACTTT.

The chain is built from TRBV19 and TRBJ2-5, with TRBD2 matching over 9 bases. This CDR3 comprises 15 residues. Germline V CDR1 and CDR2: LNHDA, SQIVND (reference sequence). Unmatched junction bases numbered 14, after V lost 10 bases and J lost 5 bases. The CDR3 nucleotides read TGTGCCACGACGGCTAGCGGGGTGGGGGGGGAGACCCAGTACTTC. Translation gives CATTASGVGGETQYF.

This clone was seen a single time. The chain is built from TRBV7-9 and TRBJ1-1; D might be TRBD1 (5 bases). The V gene's germline CDR1 is SEHNR and CDR2 FQNEAQ (reference sequence). V was pared by 2 bases and J by 1 base, with 5 bases between. The CDR3 sequence is 13 residues long. CDR3 sequence: CASSLQGNTEAFF. The CDR3, as DNA: TGTGCCAGCAGCTTACAGGGGAACACTGAAGCTTTCTTT. The full variable domain, rest sourced from reference TRBV7-9 and TRBJ1-1, is DTGVSQNPRHKITKRGQNVTFRCDPISEHNRLYWYRQTLGQGPEFLTYFQNEAQLEKSRLLSDRFSAERPKGSFSTLEIQRTEQGDSAMYLCASSLQGNTEAFFGQGTRLTVV.

The chain links TRBV2 to TRBJ1-2; 8 bases line up with TRBD1. Germline-derived CDR1 and CDR2 are SNHLY and FYNNEI. With V trimmed by 4 bases and J by 4 bases, 11 bases remained unmatched. The CDR3 covers 16 residues. The CDR3 here is CASSAESAGGGYGYTF. The CDR3 DNA is TGTGCCAGCAGTGCGGAGTCGGCAGGGGGCGGCTATGGCTACACCTTC.

This chain joins TRBV10-3 and TRBJ2-7; D gene unclear. The CDR3 length is 14 residues. Germline V lookup: CDR1 ENHRY, CDR2 SYGVKD. The V and J ends lost 3 bases and 2 bases respectively, with 11 bases between them. The CDR3 DNA sequence: TGTGCCATCAGTGATTCAGGATTAACCTACGAGCAGTACTTC. Translated: CAISDSGLTYEQYF.

V gene TRBV12-5 combines with J gene TRBJ1-1, with 7 bases fitting TRBD1. The CDR3 has 15 amino acids. Germline-derived CDR1 and CDR2 are LGHNT and FRNRAP. Germline trimming cut 2 bases from V and 4 bases from J; bases unmatched to any gene: 7. The DNA for the CDR3 is TGTGCTAGTGGTTTGTTTGACAGGGAGGGCACTGAAGCTTTCTTT. This codes for CASGLFDREGTEAFF.

The chain links TRBV7-8 to TRBJ1-1; possible D gene TRBD1, 5 bases. Germline CDR1 and CDR2: SGHVS and FQNEAQ. This CDR3 has 14 amino acids. V dropped 2 bases and J dropped 2 bases, with 9 bases sitting between them. The CDR3 DNA is TGTGCCAGCAGCTTAAGGAGGGGCAACACTGAAGCTTTCTTT. Protein sequence: CASSLRRGNTEAFF.

The chain links TRBV7-2 to TRBJ1-1; D gene ambiguous. Germline loops: CDR1 SGHTA, CDR2 FQGNSA. This CDR3 comprises 14 residues. The ends were cut back, 1 base at V and 1 base at J, with 7 bases in the middle. The CDR3 nucleotides read TGTGCCAGCAGCTTAGGACGGAGGAACACTGAAGCTTTCTTT. Its translation: CASSLGRRNTEAFF.

The chain carries TRBV2 and TRBJ1-1, with D unclear. With 6 bases removed from V and 3 bases from J, the gap between germline ends came to 8 bases. The CDR3 spans 12 residues. Germline CDR1 SNHLY, CDR2 FYNNEI. The CDR3 DNA reads as TGTGCCAGCAGGGGATGGGACACTGAAGCTTTCTTT. Amino acid sequence: CASRGWDTEAFF.

This chain uses TRBV7-9 with TRBJ1-2; TRBD1 might be the D (6 bases). Trimming stripped 4 bases from V and 3 bases from J, with 12 bases between. This CDR3 has 14 amino acids. Per germline, CDR1 SEHNR and CDR2 FQNEAQ (reference sequence). DNA for the CDR3: TGTGCCAGCAGCTCAGGGGCCGGCTACTATGGCTACACCTTC. Translating gives CASSSGAGYYGYTF.

The chain recombines TRBV9 with TRBJ2-5, with 8 bases lining up with TRBD2. Trimming cost V 0 bases and J 4 bases; bases outside gene matches: 5. The CDR3 runs 15 residues. Per the germline V gene, CDR1 is SGDLS and CDR2 is YYNGEE. The CDR3 loop is CASSVGGLAGETQYF. The CDR3 region has the DNA TGTGCCAGCAGCGTAGGAGGACTAGCTGGAGAGACCCAGTACTTC.

This chain links TRBV19 with TRBJ2-1, with TRBD1 as a possible D gene (6 bases). The CDR3 extends over 15 amino acids. Deletions cut 6 bases from V and 4 bases from J, with 16 bases between. Germline V gives CDR1 LNHDA, CDR2 SQIVND (reference sequence). The CDR3 region has the DNA TGTGCCAGTAGGTTTTGGGGGCAGGGTTACAATGAGCAGTTCTTC. Translation gives CASRFWGQGYNEQFF.

V usage is TRBV28 and J usage is TRBJ2-7; D remains unclear. The CDR3 has 13 amino acids. The V gene's germline CDR1 is MDHEN and CDR2 SYDVKM. The ends were cut back, 3 bases at V and 3 bases at J, with 9 bases in the middle. CDR3 nucleotide sequence: TGTGCCAGCAGTTTCAGGCTCCGCTACGAGCAGTACTTC. It specifies CASSFRLRYEQYF.

The genes are TRBV28 and TRBJ1-6; D unresolved. The CDR3 spans 14 residues. Germline V gene lookup returns CDR1 MDHEN and CDR2 SYDVKM. Trimming removed 7 bases from V and 10 bases from J, with 17 bases in between. CDR3 nucleotides: TGTGCCAGCAACCTGGGTTCCGGTGAGTCACCCCTCCACTTT. Translated: CASNLGSGESPLHF.

The chain is built from TRBV3-1 (or the pseudogene TRBV3-2) and TRBJ2-1; 11 bases are shared with TRBD1. J lost 2 bases, V lost 4 bases, and 1 base had no gene match. The germline V gene has CDR1 LGHDT and CDR2 YNNKEL (reference sequence). CDR3 length: 15 amino acids. The CDR3 DNA is TGTGCCAGCAGCCCGGGACAGGGGGCCTACAATGAGCAGTTCTTC. The encoded protein is CASSPGQGAYNEQFF.

This chain joins TRBV7-3 and TRBJ1-2; weak D call: TRBD1 (6 bases). V lost 5 bases and J 4 bases, leaving 17 bases between the germline ends. Germline V lookup: CDR1 SGHTA, CDR2 FQGTGA. The CDR3 covers 15 residues. DNA of the CDR3: TGTGCCAGCAGCCCCGACCCGACAGGCCTCTATGGCTACACCTTC. It specifies CASSPDPTGLYGYTF.

This clone has more than one count but fewer than ten. V usage is TRBV10-3 and J usage is TRBJ1-2, with D hard to call. V was pared by 8 bases and J by 0 bases, with 10 bases between. CDR3 length: 13 residues. The germline V gene has CDR1 ENHRY and CDR2 SYGVKD. The CDR3 DNA reads as TGTGCCATCCTTGGCTCAACTAACTATGGCTACACCTTC. Translating it yields CAILGSTNYGYTF.